A selection of T cell receptor beta chains follows, all from one sample in a study of response to subunit inactivated influenza vaccine. TCRdb re-derived calls from the RT-PCR reads in MiXCR, one entry per CDR3 protein. The sample holds about 700,000 distinct CDR3 sequences, around 14% seen once. The sample in question was PBMCs from blood, obtained roughly 12 days after vaccination. Receptor source: a man in his fifties who received an inactivated influenza vaccine. CDR3s leave out the opening cysteine and the closing phenylalanine or tryptophan. The order of the fields is V gene, J gene, CDR3 protein.

>TRBV4-2|TRBJ2-5
ASSQEATRVQETQY
>TRBV12-3/TRBV12-4|TRBJ2-3
ASTRGPETDTQY
>TRBV5-1|TRBJ2-1
ASSHQGLAGGPGNEQF
>TRBV20-1|TRBJ2-3
SAGPFVGQGVTDTQY
>TRBV12-3/TRBV12-4|TRBJ2-1
ASSLDRGPNEQF
>TRBV7-6|TRBJ2-3
ASLPPKQGDPTDTQY
>TRBV5-1|TRBJ2-3
ASSPGTTDTQY
>TRBV3-1|TRBJ2-5
ASSPWRGSGRGETQY
>TRBV10-2|TRBJ2-7
ASSQGARDEQY
>TRBV10-3|TRBJ2-7
AISESGQNSYEQY
>TRBV5-1|TRBJ1-1
ASSLGERLLMNTEAF
>TRBV12-3/TRBV12-4|TRBJ2-7
ASSRLGAGGAYEQY
>TRBV20-1|TRBJ2-5
SARAGVYQETQY
>TRBV24-1|TRBJ2-3
ATSDLGGTDTQY
>TRBV14|TRBJ2-7
ASSQFASSYEQY
>TRBV28|TRBJ2-3
ASSQGLAGRLGVSSTDTQY
>TRBV4-1|TRBJ1-1
ASSQVWVMNTEAF
>TRBV7-2|TRBJ2-1
ASSSRVRNNEQF
>TRBV10-2|TRBJ1-2
ASIRDNTGGYT
>TRBV10-3|TRBJ1-1
AISGRDTEAF
>TRBV5-1|TRBJ2-7
ASSFQGGTSYEQY
>TRBV15|TRBJ1-5
ATSRQTGSQPQH
>TRBV11-1|TRBJ1-4
ASRHHRGADPADSTNEKLF
>TRBV20-1|TRBJ1-1
SASGRLNTEAF